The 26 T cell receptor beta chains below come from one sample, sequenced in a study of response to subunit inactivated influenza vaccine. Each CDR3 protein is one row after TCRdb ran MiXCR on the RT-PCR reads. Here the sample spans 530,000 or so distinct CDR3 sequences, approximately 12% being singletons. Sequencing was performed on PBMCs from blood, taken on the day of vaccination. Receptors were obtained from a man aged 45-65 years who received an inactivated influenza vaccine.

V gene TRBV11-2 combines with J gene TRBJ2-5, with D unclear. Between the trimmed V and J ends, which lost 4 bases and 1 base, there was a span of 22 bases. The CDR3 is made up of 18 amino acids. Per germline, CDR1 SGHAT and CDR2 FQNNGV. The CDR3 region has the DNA TGTGCCAGCAGCTCCCCCTTTGTGGCAGCCCGGGCCCAAGAGACCCAGTACTTC. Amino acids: CASSSPFVAARAQETQYF.

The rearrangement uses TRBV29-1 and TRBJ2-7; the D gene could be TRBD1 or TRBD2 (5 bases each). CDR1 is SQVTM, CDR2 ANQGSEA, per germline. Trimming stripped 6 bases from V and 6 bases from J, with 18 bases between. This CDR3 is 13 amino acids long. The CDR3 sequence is CSVVRDGFGEQYF. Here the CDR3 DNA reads TGCAGCGTAGTACGGGACGGTTTCGGCGAGCAGTACTTC.

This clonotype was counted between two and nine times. CDR3 nucleotide sequence: TGTGCCAGCACCCTGCGGGCAGGGAACGATGAGCAGTTCTTC. This codes for CASTLRAGNDEQFF. The gene calls are TRBV12-3 or TRBV12-4 and TRBJ2-1, with D possibly called TRBD1 or TRBD2 (5 bases each). V was trimmed by 7 bases and J by 8 bases, leaving 18 bases between them. The CDR3 runs to 14 residues.

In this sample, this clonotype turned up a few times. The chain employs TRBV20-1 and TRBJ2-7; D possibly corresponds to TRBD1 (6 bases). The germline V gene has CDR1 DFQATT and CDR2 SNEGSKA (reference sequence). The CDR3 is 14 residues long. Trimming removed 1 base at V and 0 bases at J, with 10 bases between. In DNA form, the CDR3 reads TGCAGTGCTAGAGCCAGGGGAAGCTCCTACGAGCAGTACTTC. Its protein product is CSARARGSSYEQYF.

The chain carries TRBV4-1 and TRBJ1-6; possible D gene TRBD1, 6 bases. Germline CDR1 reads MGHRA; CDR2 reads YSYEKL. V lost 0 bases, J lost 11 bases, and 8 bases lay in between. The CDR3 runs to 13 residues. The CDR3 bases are TGCGCCAGCAGCCAAGAAGGGGGTACACCCCTCCACTTT. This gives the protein CASSQEGGTPLHF.

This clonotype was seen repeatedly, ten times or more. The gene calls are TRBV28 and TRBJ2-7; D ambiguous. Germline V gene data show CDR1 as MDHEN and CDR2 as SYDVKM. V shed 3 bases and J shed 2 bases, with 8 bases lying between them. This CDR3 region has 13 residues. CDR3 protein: CASSFHGTYEQYF. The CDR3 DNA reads TGTGCCAGCAGTTTTCACGGAACCTACGAGCAGTACTTC.

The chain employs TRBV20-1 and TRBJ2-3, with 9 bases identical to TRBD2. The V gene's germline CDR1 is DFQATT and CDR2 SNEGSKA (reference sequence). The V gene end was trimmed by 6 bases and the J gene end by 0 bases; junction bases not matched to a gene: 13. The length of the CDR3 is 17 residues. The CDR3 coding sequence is TGCAGTGCGACGTCTAGCGGGGCCGGAGATAGCACAGATACGCAGTATTTT. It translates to CSATSSGAGDSTDTQYF.

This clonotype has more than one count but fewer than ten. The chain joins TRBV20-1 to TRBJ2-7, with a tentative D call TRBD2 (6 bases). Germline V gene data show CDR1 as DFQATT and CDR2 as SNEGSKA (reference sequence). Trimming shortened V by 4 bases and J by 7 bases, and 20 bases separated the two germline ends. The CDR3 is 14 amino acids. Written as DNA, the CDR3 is TGCAGTGCTATGTCCGGGACTTCCTCGGAGGAGCAGTACTTC. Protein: CSAMSGTSSEEQYF.

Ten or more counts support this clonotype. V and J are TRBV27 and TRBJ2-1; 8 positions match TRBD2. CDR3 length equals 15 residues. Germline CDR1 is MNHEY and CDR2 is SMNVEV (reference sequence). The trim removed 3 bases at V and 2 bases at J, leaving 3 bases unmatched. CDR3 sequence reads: CASSLVSGTYNEQFF. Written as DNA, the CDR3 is TGTGCCAGCAGTTTGGTTAGCGGGACCTACAATGAGCAGTTCTTC.

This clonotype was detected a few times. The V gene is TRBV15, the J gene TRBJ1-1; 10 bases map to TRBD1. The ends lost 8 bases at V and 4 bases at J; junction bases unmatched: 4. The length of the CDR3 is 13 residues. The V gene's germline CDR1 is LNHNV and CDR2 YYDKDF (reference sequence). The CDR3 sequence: CATVRTGGTEAFF. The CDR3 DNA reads TGTGCCACCGTTAGGACAGGGGGCACTGAAGCTTTCTTT.

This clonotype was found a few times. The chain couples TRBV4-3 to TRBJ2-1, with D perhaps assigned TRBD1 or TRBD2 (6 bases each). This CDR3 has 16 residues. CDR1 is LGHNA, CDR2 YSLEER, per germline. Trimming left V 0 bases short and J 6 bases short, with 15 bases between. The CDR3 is CASSQEIGRGGNEQFF. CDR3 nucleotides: TGCGCCAGCAGCCAAGAGATCGGCAGGGGAGGCAATGAGCAGTTCTTC.

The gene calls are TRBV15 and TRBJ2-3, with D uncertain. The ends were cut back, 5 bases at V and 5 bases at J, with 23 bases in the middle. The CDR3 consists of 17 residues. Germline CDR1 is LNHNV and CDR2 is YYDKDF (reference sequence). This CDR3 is CATSLPIRGDGQDTQYF. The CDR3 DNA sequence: TGTGCCACCAGCCTCCCGATTCGTGGGGATGGGCAAGATACGCAGTATTTT.

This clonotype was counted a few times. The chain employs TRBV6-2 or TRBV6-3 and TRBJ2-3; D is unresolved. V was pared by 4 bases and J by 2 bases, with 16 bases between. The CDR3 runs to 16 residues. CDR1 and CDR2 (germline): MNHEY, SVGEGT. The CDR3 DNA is TGTGCCAGCAGTTCTCCCCAACTACTCTACACAGATACGCAGTATTTT. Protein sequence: CASSSPQLLYTDTQYF.

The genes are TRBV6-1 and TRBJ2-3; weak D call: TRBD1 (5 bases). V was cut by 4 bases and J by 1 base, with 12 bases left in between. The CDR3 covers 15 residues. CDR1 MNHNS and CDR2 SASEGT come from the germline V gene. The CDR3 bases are TGTGCCAGCAGTGTCGACAGATTGGGCACAGATACGCAGTATTTT. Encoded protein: CASSVDRLGTDTQYF.

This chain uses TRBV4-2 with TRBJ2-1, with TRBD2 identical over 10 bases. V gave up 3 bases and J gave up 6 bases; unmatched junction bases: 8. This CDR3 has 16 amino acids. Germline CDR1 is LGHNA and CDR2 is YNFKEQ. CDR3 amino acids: CASSQPTSGNGNEQFF. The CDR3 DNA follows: TGTGCCAGCAGCCAGCCAACTAGCGGGAACGGCAATGAGCAGTTCTTC.

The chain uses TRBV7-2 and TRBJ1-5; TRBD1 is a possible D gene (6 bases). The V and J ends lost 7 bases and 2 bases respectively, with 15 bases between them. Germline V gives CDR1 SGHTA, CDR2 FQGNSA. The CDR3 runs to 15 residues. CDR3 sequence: CASTLTGIGNQPQHF. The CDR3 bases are TGTGCCAGCACCCTTACAGGGATTGGCAATCAGCCCCAGCATTTT.

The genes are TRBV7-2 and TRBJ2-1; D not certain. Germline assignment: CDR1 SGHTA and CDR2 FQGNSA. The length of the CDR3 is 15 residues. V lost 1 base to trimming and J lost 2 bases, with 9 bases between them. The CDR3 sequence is CASSLDWRAYNEQFF. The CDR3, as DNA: TGTGCCAGCAGCTTAGATTGGCGAGCCTACAATGAGCAGTTCTTC.

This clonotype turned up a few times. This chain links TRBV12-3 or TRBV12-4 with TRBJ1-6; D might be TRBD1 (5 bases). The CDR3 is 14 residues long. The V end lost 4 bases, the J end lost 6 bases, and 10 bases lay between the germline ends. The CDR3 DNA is TGTGCCAGCAGTTGGGGACTGAGTAATTCACCCCTCCACTTT. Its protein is CASSWGLSNSPLHF.

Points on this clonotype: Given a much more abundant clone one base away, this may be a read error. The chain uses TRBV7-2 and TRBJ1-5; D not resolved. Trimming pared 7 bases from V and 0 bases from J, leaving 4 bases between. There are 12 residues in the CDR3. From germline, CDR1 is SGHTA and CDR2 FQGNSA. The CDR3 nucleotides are TGTGCCAGCACGAATAGCAATCAGCCCCAGCATTTT. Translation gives CASTNSNQPQHF.

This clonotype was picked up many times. CDR3 DNA sequence: TGCGCCAGCAGCCTACCCGGGGGGACTGAAGCTTTCTTT. The encoded protein is CASSLPGGTEAFF. This chain joins TRBV5-1 and TRBJ1-1; tentative D call: TRBD1 (5 bases). The germline V and J ends were trimmed by 4 bases and 5 bases, with 12 bases remaining between them. Germline CDR1 SGHRS, CDR2 YFSETQ. CDR3 length: 13 residues.

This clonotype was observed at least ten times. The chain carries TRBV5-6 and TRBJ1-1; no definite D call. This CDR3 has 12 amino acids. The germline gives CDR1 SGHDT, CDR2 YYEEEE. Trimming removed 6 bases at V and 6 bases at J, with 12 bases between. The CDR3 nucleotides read TGTGCCAGCACAAGAAGTAGGGCTGAAGCTTTCTTT. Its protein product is CASTRSRAEAFF.

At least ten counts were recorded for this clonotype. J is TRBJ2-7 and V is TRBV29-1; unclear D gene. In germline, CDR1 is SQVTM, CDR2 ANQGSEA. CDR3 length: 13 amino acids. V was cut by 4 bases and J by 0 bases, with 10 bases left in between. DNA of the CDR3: TGCAGCGTTGTGACGGATGGCTCCTACGAGCAGTACTTC. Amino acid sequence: CSVVTDGSYEQYF.

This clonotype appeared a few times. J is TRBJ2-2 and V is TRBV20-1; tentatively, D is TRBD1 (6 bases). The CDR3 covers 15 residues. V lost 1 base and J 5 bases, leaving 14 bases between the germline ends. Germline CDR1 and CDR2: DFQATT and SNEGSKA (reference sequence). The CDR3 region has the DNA TGCAGTGCTAGAGGGTGGGGGCGCGAGACCGGGGAGCTGTTTTTT. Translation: CSARGWGRETGELFF.

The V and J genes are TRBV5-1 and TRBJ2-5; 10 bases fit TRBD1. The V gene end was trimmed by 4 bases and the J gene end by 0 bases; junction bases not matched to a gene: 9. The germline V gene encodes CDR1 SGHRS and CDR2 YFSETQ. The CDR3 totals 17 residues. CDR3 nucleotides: TGCGCCAGCAGCCGCCGGGGACAGGGGCTCGACCAAGAGACCCAGTACTTC. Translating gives CASSRRGQGLDQETQYF.

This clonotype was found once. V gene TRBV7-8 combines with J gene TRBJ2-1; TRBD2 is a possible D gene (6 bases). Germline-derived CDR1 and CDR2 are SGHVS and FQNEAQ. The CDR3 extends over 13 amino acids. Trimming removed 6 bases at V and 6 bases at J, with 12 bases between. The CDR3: CASRFSGSNEQFF. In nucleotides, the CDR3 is TGTGCCAGCAGGTTCTCCGGGAGCAATGAGCAGTTCTTC. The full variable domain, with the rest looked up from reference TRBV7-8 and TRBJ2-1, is GAGVSQSPRYKVAKRGQDVALRCDPISGHVSLFWYQQALGQGPEFLTYFQNEAQLDKSGLPSDRFFAERPEGSVSTLKIQRTQQEDSAVYLCASRFSGSNEQFFGPGTRLTVL.

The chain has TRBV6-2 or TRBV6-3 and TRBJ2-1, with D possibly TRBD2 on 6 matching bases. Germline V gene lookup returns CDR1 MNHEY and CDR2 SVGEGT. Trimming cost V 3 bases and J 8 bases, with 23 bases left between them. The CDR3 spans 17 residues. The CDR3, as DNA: TGTGCCAGCAGTTATTTTGCGGGGACCGTCGTCCACGATGAGCAGTTCTTC. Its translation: CASSYFAGTVVHDEQFF.